A selection of T cell receptor beta chains follows, all from one sample in a study of blood T cell repertoires in COVID-19. TCRdb's copy holds only in-frame clones and misses some; the assay was immunoSEQ multiplex PCR. Here the sample spans 95,000 or so clones, 75% to 85% being singletons. Sequencing was carried out using peripheral blood. The source is an elderly man with COVID-19, enrolled during active disease. Each CDR3 is given with its conserved first and last residue. Each record gives: CDR3 protein, CDR3 DNA, clone size, V gene, D gene, CDR3 length, J gene. The D gene is left open where the match is weak. Rows may omit the clone size; those that give it use once, few, many or a size class.

CASSLLGPSGETQYF | TGTGCCAGCAGCTTACTTGGGCCCAGTGGGGAGACCCAGTACTTC | few | TRBV7-9 | . | 15 | TRBJ2-5
CASRVDGRTYEQYF | TGTGCCAGCAGAGTGGATGGGAGAACCTACGAGCAGTACTTC | once | TRBV6-5 | . | 14 | TRBJ2-7
CASSLDRGQGFYEQYF | TGTGCCAGCAGCTTAGATCGGGGACAGGGTTTCTACGAGCAGTACTTC | . | TRBV11-2 | TRBD1 | 16 | TRBJ2-7
CATSRDEQGSYGYTF | TGTGCCACCAGCAGAGATGAACAGGGAAGCTATGGCTACACCTTC | many | TRBV15 | . | 15 | TRBJ1-2
CASRQGSSGANVLTF | TGTGCCAGCAGACAGGGGAGCTCTGGGGCCAACGTCCTGACTTTC | . | TRBV5-4 | TRBD1 | 15 | TRBJ2-6
CASSLLDRPYEQYF | TGTGCCAGCAGTTTATTGGACAGGCCCTACGAGCAGTACTTC | . | TRBV28 | TRBD1 | 14 | TRBJ2-7
CASSQARGGYTF | TGCGCCAGCAGCCAAGCTCGAGGGGGCTACACCTTC | . | TRBV4-3 | . | 12 | TRBJ1-2
CASRSGRAFYNEQFF | TGTGCCAGCAGGAGCGGGAGGGCCTTCTACAATGAGCAGTTCTTC | . | TRBV6-6 | TRBD2 | 15 | TRBJ2-1
CASSLWIAENIQYF | TGTGCCAGCAGCTTATGGATAGCCGAAAACATTCAGTACTTC | . | TRBV7-2 | . | 14 | TRBJ2-4
CASSFAPGGGNTGELFF | TGCGCCAGCAGCTTTGCGCCGGGCGGGGGGAACACCGGGGAGCTGTTTTTT | . | TRBV5-1 | TRBD2 | 17 | TRBJ2-2